This T cell receptor beta chain was sequenced in a study of T-cell memory formation after mild COVID-19. Study-level information: Largely donor-specific sequence clusters came from a couple of donors.

This clonotype showed up just a few times. Its antigen is unknown. TCRdb independently ran MiXCR on the 5' RACE reads; one entry per CDR3 protein. The repertoire holds roughly 560,000 distinct CDR3 sequences, roughly 22% seen once, with approximately 12% in the top ten. General study findings and limits: Among CD4+ contracting clones, most were CM and EM, and CD8+ ones EMRA.

This CDR3 spans 13 amino acids. Trimming took 6 bases from V and 4 from J, leaving 12 bases between them. The material sequenced was PBMCs or a T cell subset sorted from them (not recorded which). The J gene is TRBJ1-1, the V gene TRBV12-3 or TRBV12-4; a weak D match, TRBD1 (6 bases). The sequence derives from an adult woman who had mild COVID-19 (a few samples of this study predate the infection). Cell type and time point are not known. The CDR3 DNA is TGTGCCAGCAGCTCTGGACAGACCACTGAAGCTTTCTTT. This sequence encodes CASSSGQTTEAFF.